Listed below are T cell receptor beta chains from one sample, sequenced in a study of cytomegalovirus exposure and HLA in healthy donors. TCRdb's table, derived via immunoSEQ multiplex PCR, lists solely in-frame clones and lacks some. The repertoire holds approximately 200,000 clones, with approximately 85% as singletons. The sample consisted of PBMCs. The origin of the receptors is a woman between 50 and 59 years old in good health and CMV-seronegative. Each CDR3 is given with its conserved first and last residue. Fields, in order: V gene, CDR3 protein.

TRBV27 | CASNPVRDTEAFF
TRBV5-1 | CASSPGVALSLRTEAFF
TRBV5-1 | CASSLVAGTTYNEQFF
TRBV20-1 | CSARIYETQYF
TRBV13 | CASSLGQGREKLFF
TRBV30 | CAWSRRTGGNQPQHF
TRBV5-1 | CASSFDPTGTGNNEQFF
TRBV30 | CAWRREGANYGYTF
TRBV6-6 | CASRGQGGTDTQYF
TRBV2 | CASRGTSGDEQYF
TRBV28 | CASSPRGTEAFF
TRBV7-2 | CASSIGLAFNTGELFF
TRBV9 | CASSSPGTGLYEQFF
TRBV27 | CASSLWAGPSYEQYF
TRBV19 | CASSRAGTSGSRSYEQYF
TRBV28 | CASSPGSARDEKLFF
TRBV5-6 | CASSSSGTPYEQYF
TRBV29-1 | CSVDRLNEGGHEQFF
TRBV5-1 | CASSLGGETGNTIYF
TRBV5-1 | CASSAGLAGGPDEQFF
TRBV18 | CASSPRGADYEQYF
TRBV6-1 | CASTRSQGKETQYF
TRBV30 | CAWRDKGYSNQPQHF
TRBV6-5 | CASSLTSGGRREQYF
TRBV5-1 | CASSLDRGNTEAFF
TRBV30 | CAWSKRVENTEAFF
TRBV28 | CASPSDRDMNTEAFF
TRBV27 | CASSATSGKFGEQYF
TRBV29-1 | CSVPGGPYEQYF
TRBV5-6 | CASSLAHGRVPDNEKLFF
TRBV28 | CASSSRTGMGNEQFF
TRBV6-6 | CASRQKSGANVLTF
TRBV15 | CATSRDKDSTDTQYF
TRBV27 | CASRPHRDRVNQPQHF
TRBV19 | CASSLTGDYGYTF
TRBV9 | CASSVSADPLTDTQYF
TRBV4-1 | CASSQLTGGYSPLHF
TRBV29-1 | CSVLSGSLNEQYF
TRBV28 | CASSLGSSGAWEQYF
TRBV6-5 | CASSYLNTEAFF
TRBV29-1 | CSVVFWRSTDTQYF
TRBV27 | CASSSRDRGLTNEKLFF
TRBV29-1 | CSVKPHPGRVAFF
TRBV28 | CASRTTGRGYGYTF
TRBV9 | CASSLAAGERLETQYF
TRBV10-3 | CAISGIGDPRGELFF